Following are 17 T cell receptor beta chains from one sample sequenced in a study of T-cell reconstitution after alpha-beta-depleted transplantation in children. Preparation of the TCRbeta library used unique molecular identifiers. TCRdb reprocessed the PCR reads via MiXCR and lists one record per CDR3 protein. This table holds about 200,000 distinct CDR3 sequences, roughly 7% found once. The sample here was PBMCs, taken before TCRalphabeta/CD19-depleted stem cell transplant. The receptor set was obtained from a boy between 2 and 10 years old with acute lymphoblastic leukemia, due to receive a stem cell transplant.

This clonotype was counted ten times or more. The genes are TRBV20-1 and TRBJ2-7; 7 nucleotides align to TRBD1. CDR3 length: 14 residues. Trimming at V came to 3 bases and at J to 4 bases, leaving 9 bases not matched to a gene. Germline values: CDR1 DFQATT, CDR2 SNEGSKA (reference sequence). CDR3 in DNA: TGCAGTGCTAGTTCGGGACAGCCAAATTACGAGCAGTACTTC. Translated, it gives CSASSGQPNYEQYF.

This clonotype was detected ten times or more. One junction end does not reproduce the germline sequence, and a read error may be involved. V usage is TRBV7-7 and J usage is TRBJ2-2; TRBD1 agrees at 8 bases. In germline, CDR1 is SSHAT, CDR2 FNYEAQ (reference sequence). This CDR3 has 13 amino acids. The CDR3 reads CASRTGNAGELFF. In nucleotides, the CDR3 is TGTGCTTCCAGGACAGGGAACGCCGGGGAGCTGTTTTTT.

This clonotype was seen repeatedly, ten times or more. V is TRBV20-1 and J is TRBJ2-2; D assignment may be TRBD1 or TRBD2 (6 bases each). Germline CDR1 and CDR2: DFQATT and SNEGSKA (reference sequence). This CDR3 is built from 15 residues. With 5 bases removed from V and 0 bases from J, the gap between germline ends came to 13 bases. Here the CDR3 DNA reads TGCAGTGCTCCTCAGGGGACTGCGAACACCGGGGAGCTGTTTTTT. Its protein product is CSAPQGTANTGELFF.

There are many counts of this clonotype. V usage is TRBV4-3 and J usage is TRBJ2-7; 7 nucleotides match TRBD1. The germline V gene has CDR1 LGHNA and CDR2 YSLEER. The CDR3 spans 15 residues. J was trimmed by 3 bases and V by 5 bases; bases with no gene match: 10. The CDR3 sequence is CASSSGQIGIYEQYF. In DNA, the CDR3 is TGCGCCAGCAGCTCGGGACAGATAGGGATCTACGAGCAGTACTTC.

The sample holds many counts of this clonotype. This chain joins TRBV28 and TRBJ2-1; D call uncertain. There are 16 residues in the CDR3. Trimming cost V 5 bases and J 0 bases, with 14 bases left between them. Germline values: CDR1 MDHEN, CDR2 SYDVKM. The CDR3 DNA reads as TGTGCCAGCAGTGCCCTAGATCCCAGCTCCTACAATGAGCAGTTCTTC. This encodes CASSALDPSSYNEQFF.

To note about this clonotype: Being one base from a much bigger clone, this may be a read error. This chain uses TRBV11-2 with TRBJ1-1, with unresolved D. The CDR3 is 12 residues long. Germline V gives CDR1 SGHAT, CDR2 FQNNGV. Trimming left V 1 base short and J 3 bases short, with 3 bases between. CDR3 sequence: CASSLVDTEAFF. CDR3 in DNA: TGTGCCAGCAGCTTAGTTGACACTGAAGCTTTCTTT.

V gene TRBV3-1 combines with J gene TRBJ1-4; D is undetermined. Germline loops: CDR1 LGHDT, CDR2 YNNKEL (reference sequence). This CDR3 comprises 14 residues. V lost 3 bases and J lost 3, with 8 bases in between. CDR3 amino acids: CASSQAGSNEKLFF. CDR3 coding DNA: TGTGCCAGCAGCCAGGCGGGGTCTAATGAAAAACTGTTTTTT.

This chain joins TRBV7-2 and TRBJ2-1; 8 nucleotides line up with TRBD2. J lost 9 bases, V lost 5 bases, and 12 bases had no gene match. CDR3 length: 15 residues. Per germline, CDR1 SGHTA and CDR2 FQGNSA. In DNA, the CDR3 is TGTGCCAGCAGCCCCGCGGGGGCGGGGGGTGGTGAGCAGTTCTTC. This translates into CASSPAGAGGGEQFF.

This clonotype was detected a few times. This chain uses TRBV27 with TRBJ2-5; D is perhaps TRBD2 (5 bases). CDR3 length equals 14 residues. V was pared by 2 bases and J by 1 base, with 8 bases between. The V gene's germline CDR1 is MNHEY and CDR2 SMNVEV (reference sequence). CDR3 loop: CASSLRDTQETQYF. The CDR3 nucleotides are TGTGCCAGCAGTTTACGGGATACCCAAGAGACCCAGTACTTC.

Many counts were recorded for this clonotype. This chain connects TRBV4-3 to TRBJ2-7, with D hard to call. The length of the CDR3 is 16 residues. CDR1 and CDR2 (germline): LGHNA, YSLEER. V lost 0 bases and J lost 0, with 12 bases in between. As DNA, the CDR3 is TGCGCCAGCAGCCAAGAGTATCCGGGTCCCTCCTACGAGCAGTACTTC. Translation: CASSQEYPGPSYEQYF.

This clonotype was observed many times. The chain recombines TRBV7-9 with TRBJ1-5, with TRBD1 identical over 9 bases. The CDR3 spans 15 residues. Germline V gene data show CDR1 as SEHNR and CDR2 as FQNEAQ (reference sequence). V shed 4 bases and J 4 bases; nucleotides not matched to a gene: 5. The CDR3 sequence is CASSSGGTGNQPQHF. In DNA, the CDR3 is TGTGCCAGCAGCTCAGGGGGGACAGGGAATCAGCCCCAGCATTTT.

This clonotype has a handful of counts. DNA for the CDR3: TGTGCCAGCAGCCCGCGTCGGGGTGCTGAAGCTTTCTTT. Its protein is CASSPRRGAEAFF. This chain links TRBV3-1 with TRBJ1-1; D gene unclear. This CDR3 has 13 amino acids. The V gene's germline CDR1 is LGHDT and CDR2 YNNKEL (reference sequence). V was clipped by 4 bases and J by 6 bases, with 12 bases between them.

With respect to this clonotype: At one boundary the junction diverges from the germline segment, which might be a read error. The rearrangement uses TRBV11-3 and TRBJ2-5, with TRBD1 identical over 12 bases. Germline assignment: CDR1 SGHNT and CDR2 YENEEA. CDR3 size: 17 residues. As DNA, the CDR3 is TGTGCCAGCAGCCTAGATGGGACAGGGGGCGGACAAGAGACCCAGTACTTC. The encoded protein is CASSLDGTGGGQETQYF.

This clonotype has just a few counts. The CDR3 DNA reads as TGTGCCATCAGTGAGATTGGGGACGGGAATAATTCACCCCTCCACTTT. Protein sequence: CAISEIGDGNNSPLHF. The chain has TRBV10-3 and TRBJ1-6; the D gene is possibly TRBD1 (5 bases). The CDR3 loop spans 16 amino acids. Per germline, CDR1 ENHRY and CDR2 SYGVKD. The ends were cut back, 2 bases at V and 5 bases at J, with 13 bases in the middle.

This clonotype was seen ten or more times. The genes are TRBV6-1 and TRBJ2-2, with D possibly being TRBD1 (6 bases). CDR1 is MNHNS and CDR2 is SASEGT in the germline V gene. Trimming left V 6 bases short and J 1 base short, with 12 bases between. The CDR3 consists of 15 residues. The CDR3 DNA reads TGTGCCAGCAGACCGACAGGAATGAACACCGGGGAGCTGTTTTTT. This translates into CASRPTGMNTGELFF.

This clonotype was recorded a few times. The chain has TRBV7-2 and TRBJ2-7; possible D gene TRBD2, 5 bases. The CDR3 runs 12 residues. Trimming took 5 bases from V and 5 from J, leaving 10 bases between them. Germline CDR1 reads SGHTA; CDR2 reads FQGNSA. CDR3 sequence reads: CASSRDLHEQYF. The CDR3 bases are TGTGCCAGCAGCCGGGATCTCCACGAGCAGTACTTC.

This clonotype has only a few counts. The CDR3 loop reads CASSPHRAATDTQYF. DNA of the CDR3: TGTGCCAGCAGCCCCCACAGGGCAGCCACAGATACGCAGTATTTT. This chain uses TRBV7-2 with TRBJ2-3; TRBD1 is a possible D gene (6 bases). The ends were cut back, 5 bases at V and 2 bases at J, with 14 bases in the middle. CDR1 and CDR2 (germline): SGHTA, FQGNSA. The CDR3 is 15 residues long.